Below are 6 T cell receptor beta chains sequenced from a single sample in a study of a mutant IDH1 vaccine in newly diagnosed glioma. Time point of the sample: baseline, week 1 (first vaccination visit). Treatment defined: pre-vaccination baseline after standard-of-care therapy. The table came from immunoSEQ multiplex PCR; TCRdb's copy has only in-frame clones and leaves some out. This table has 85,000 to 100,000 clones, roughly 78% appearing once. Sample: PBMCs, taken from a glioma patient treated with radiotherapy, temozolomide or both. The origin of the receptors is a man in his forties or fifties with glioma.

V and J are TRBV4-3 and TRBJ2-1, with D tentatively TRBD1 (5 bases). Per germline, CDR1 LGHNA and CDR2 YSLEER. This CDR3 has 13 residues. Between the trimmed V and J ends, which lost 0 bases and 9 bases, there was a span of 9 bases. This chain's CDR3 is CASSQEGPGEQFF. The CDR3 DNA follows: TGCGCCAGCAGCCAAGAGGGGCCGGGTGAGCAGTTCTTC.

The chain uses TRBV28 and TRBJ1-2, with a tentative D call TRBD1 (5 bases). This CDR3 is built from 15 residues. Trimming shortened V by 8 bases and J by 4 bases, and 20 bases separated the two germline ends. Germline V lookup: CDR1 MDHEN, CDR2 SYDVKM. The CDR3 nucleotides are TGTGCCAGCCTTTCGGACCCAACAGGTTCCTATGGCTACACCTTC. Its translation: CASLSDPTGSYGYTF.

The chain carries TRBV4-3 and TRBJ2-5; 12 bases match TRBD2. The length of the CDR3 is 16 residues. After removal of 3 bases from V and 4 bases from J, the junction contained 6 bases not matched to a gene. Germline values: CDR1 LGHNA, CDR2 YSLEER. CDR3 nucleotide sequence: TGCGCCAGCAGCCATAGGACTAGCGGGACGGGAGAGACCCAGTACTTC. Translated: CASSHRTSGTGETQYF.

The chain combines TRBV11-2 with TRBJ1-1; possibly TRBD1 for D (6 bases). V lost 7 bases and J lost 0, with 15 bases in between. This CDR3 contains 15 residues. Per the germline V gene, CDR1 is SGHAT and CDR2 is FQNNGV. The CDR3 spells CASTDTGKMNTEAFF. The CDR3, as DNA: TGTGCCAGCACCGACACAGGGAAGATGAACACTGAAGCTTTCTTT.

V is TRBV2 and J is TRBJ1-6; weak D call: TRBD1 (5 bases). Germline CDR1 reads SNHLY; CDR2 reads FYNNEI. The CDR3 loop spans 14 amino acids. Trimming stripped 3 bases from V and 10 bases from J, with 13 bases between. The CDR3 sequence: CASSDGGPGSPLHF. In nucleotides, the CDR3 is TGTGCCAGCAGTGACGGGGGTCCCGGCTCACCCCTCCACTTT.

DNA for the CDR3: TGTGCCAGCAGCTTGGACAGGATCGATGAGCAGTTCTTC. The encoded protein is CASSLDRIDEQFF. The J gene is TRBJ2-1, the V gene TRBV5-4, with D maybe TRBD1 (5 bases). Germline V gives CDR1 SGHNT, CDR2 YYREEE (reference sequence). CDR3 length: 13 residues. The V end was cut by 0 bases, the J end by 8 bases, with 9 bases between.